These T cell receptor beta chains were read from a single sample in a study of immune evolution from preneoplasia to lung adenocarcinoma. TCRdb's table, derived via immunoSEQ multiplex PCR, lists solely in-frame clones and lacks some. The table lists about 8,200 clones, 80% of them singletons. Sequenced sample: FFPE adjacent normal lung tissue. The receptors here all came from a person aged 70 to 85 with lung adenocarcinoma. Each CDR3 is given with its conserved first and last residue. The D gene is left open where the match is weak. The size field is filled for only some rows; it gives once, few, many or a size class.

v_gene: TRBV5-4; d_gene: -; abundance: -; j_gene: TRBJ2-2; CDR3nt: TGTGCCAGCAGCTTGGACACAGGCACCGGGGAGCTGTTTTTT; CDR3aa: CASSLDTGTGELFF
v_gene: TRBV11-3; d_gene: -; abundance: -; j_gene: TRBJ2-1; CDR3nt: TGTGCCAGCAGCTTAGGCCGAGGCGGGCTCAATGAGCAGTTCTTC; CDR3aa: CASSLGRGGLNEQFF
v_gene: TRBV11-1; d_gene: -; abundance: -; j_gene: TRBJ2-5; CDR3nt: TGTGCCAGCAGCTTAGGGCGTCAAGAGACCCAGTACTTC; CDR3aa: CASSLGRQETQYF
v_gene: TRBV28; d_gene: TRBD1; abundance: once; j_gene: TRBJ1-5; CDR3nt: TGTGCCAGCAGTTTAGCGGGACAGAATCAGCCCCAGCATTTT; CDR3aa: CASSLAGQNQPQHF
v_gene: TRBV5-1; d_gene: TRBD2; abundance: -; j_gene: TRBJ2-5; CDR3nt: TGCGCCAGCAGCTTGGGCGTAGCGGGGAGGGAAGAGACCCAGTACTTC; CDR3aa: CASSLGVAGREETQYF
v_gene: TRBV29-1; d_gene: -; abundance: -; j_gene: TRBJ1-2; CDR3nt: TGCAGCGTTGAAGAATCCAGGGTCGGTGGCTACACCTTC; CDR3aa: CSVEESRVGGYTF
v_gene: TRBV28; d_gene: TRBD1; abundance: -; j_gene: TRBJ1-2; CDR3nt: TGTGCCAGCAGCCCACCCAGGGGGCCGGTTGGCTACACCTTC; CDR3aa: CASSPPRGPVGYTF
v_gene: TRBV9; d_gene: -; abundance: -; j_gene: TRBJ1-4; CDR3nt: TGTGCCAGCAGCGCCCGGACGGATGAAAAACTGTTTTTT; CDR3aa: CASSARTDEKLFF
v_gene: TRBV11-2; d_gene: -; abundance: -; j_gene: TRBJ1-1; CDR3nt: TGTGCCAGCAGCTTAGAAACAGGGCGGTCTGAAGCTTTCTTT; CDR3aa: CASSLETGRSEAFF
v_gene: TRBV14; d_gene: -; abundance: -; j_gene: TRBJ2-7; CDR3nt: TGTGCCAGCAGGCGCACAGGGTCGGGCGAGCAGTACTTC; CDR3aa: CASRRTGSGEQYF